One and the same sample provided the 8 T cell receptor beta chains below, sequenced in a study of T cell responses to AZD1222 COVID-19 vaccine. Libraries were prepared by immunoSEQ multiplex PCR; TCRdb keeps only in-frame clonotypes and omits some of them. The sample includes 170,000 or so clones, 90% of them seen just once. The material sequenced was peripheral blood, taken on day 0 of AZD1222 vaccination. The source of these receptors is an adult in good health.

The J gene is TRBJ2-7, the V gene TRBV10-3; 9 bases line up with TRBD2. The CDR3 runs to 16 residues. The V and J ends lost 0 bases and 4 bases, in that order; junction bases with no gene match: 7. Germline loops: CDR1 ENHRY, CDR2 SYGVKD. The CDR3: CAISESLAGVFYEQYF. In DNA, the CDR3 is TGTGCCATCAGTGAGTCATTAGCGGGGGTTTTTTACGAGCAGTACTTC.

The V gene is TRBV28, the J gene TRBJ1-6; tentative D call: TRBD1 (5 bases). This CDR3 contains 14 residues. V was pared by 4 bases and J by 10 bases, with 14 bases between. CDR1 is MDHEN and CDR2 is SYDVKM in the germline V gene. The CDR3 here is CASSSGQGTSPLHF. CDR3 coding DNA: TGTGCCAGCAGTTCGGGGCAGGGAACCTCACCCCTCCACTTT.

The V call is TRBV3-1 (or the pseudogene TRBV3-2), the J call TRBJ2-1; TRBD1 is a possible D gene (5 bases). This CDR3 region has 19 residues. Between the trimmed V and J ends, which lost 4 bases and 0 bases, there was a span of 22 bases. CDR1 and CDR2 (germline): LGHDT, YNNKEL (reference sequence). The DNA for the CDR3 is TGTGCCAGCAGCCCCCCAAGGAAACCAGGGCTTAGCTCCTACAATGAGCAGTTCTTC. It translates to CASSPPRKPGLSSYNEQFF.

The chain couples TRBV6-5 to TRBJ1-4; D ambiguous. The CDR3 length is 14 residues. Germline loops: CDR1 MNHEY, CDR2 SVGAGI. The germline V and J ends were trimmed by 7 bases and 7 bases, with 16 bases remaining between them. CDR3 sequence reads: CASKDPRSGEKLFF. The CDR3 region has the DNA TGTGCCAGCAAGGACCCCAGAAGCGGTGAAAAACTGTTTTTT.

The chain carries TRBV4-1 and TRBJ2-1; 9 positions match TRBD2. V lost 0 bases, J lost 5 bases, and 8 bases stayed unmatched. CDR3 length equals 17 residues. Per germline, CDR1 MGHRA and CDR2 YSYEKL. The CDR3 protein is CASSQDPSGGPNNEQFF. In DNA, the CDR3 is TGCGCCAGCAGCCAAGATCCCAGCGGGGGGCCGAACAATGAGCAGTTCTTC.

The rearrangement links TRBV19 to TRBJ1-1, with D possibly TRBD1 on 6 matching bases. Deletions cut 3 bases from V and 6 bases from J, with 14 bases between. Germline V gene data show CDR1 as LNHDA and CDR2 as SQIVND (reference sequence). The CDR3 sequence is 14 residues long. The CDR3 sequence: CASSIRGGKAEAFF. The CDR3 nucleotides read TGTGCCAGTAGTATCAGAGGGGGGAAGGCTGAAGCTTTCTTT.

This clone has a count of ten or more. Other DNA variants within this sample encode the same CDR3. The chain couples TRBV5-1 to TRBJ1-1; D gene unclear. CDR1 and CDR2 (germline): SGHRS, YFSETQ. V shed 0 bases and J shed 1 base, with 4 bases lying between them. This CDR3 has 13 amino acids. CDR3 sequence: CASSLAGNTEAFF. The CDR3, as DNA: TGCGCCAGCAGCTTGGCAGGGAACACTGAAGCTTTCTTT.

V is TRBV7-8 and J is TRBJ2-7; 7 positions agree with TRBD1. The CDR3 runs to 16 residues. V was clipped by 5 bases and J by 1 base; unmatched bases: 11. Germline V gene lookup returns CDR1 SGHVS and CDR2 FQNEAQ. Here the CDR3 reads CASSLEGQVPSYEQYF. The DNA of the CDR3 is TGTGCCAGCAGCCTGGAAGGACAGGTCCCTTCCTACGAGCAGTACTTC.